The 23 T cell receptor beta chains presented below share a single source sample, sequenced in a study of multiple sclerosis patients with progressive multifocal leukoencephalopathy. The repertoire was sequenced with immunoSEQ multiplex PCR; TCRdb's copy has only in-frame clones and lacks some. The data show 31,000 or so clones, approximately 91% seen once. Time point in this sample: before natalizumab initiation. Sequencing was done on a sample of PBMCs. Source of these receptors: a human donor with multiple sclerosis.

This chain joins TRBV10-3 and TRBJ2-5, with D perhaps TRBD2 (5 bases). The DNA end lines up better with TRBJ2-7; the J call may be wrong. The CDR3 loop spans 15 amino acids. Germline V CDR1 and CDR2: ENHRY, SYGVKD. The CDR3 protein is CAISDSEGWTYEQYF. The CDR3 DNA reads TGTGCCATCAGTGATAGTGAGGGATGGACCTACGAGCAGTACTTC.

The V and J genes are TRBV19 and TRBJ1-5, with D hard to call. V lost 3 bases and J 0 bases, leaving 12 bases between the germline ends. Germline CDR1 reads LNHDA; CDR2 reads SQIVND (reference sequence). This CDR3 comprises 16 residues. CDR3 region: CASSIFQRVSNQPQHF. CDR3 DNA: TGTGCCAGTAGTATCTTTCAGCGGGTTAGCAATCAGCCCCAGCATTTT.

With respect to this clone: This CDR3 is also generated by other DNA sequences in the sample. The V and J genes are TRBV20-1 and TRBJ1-1; D gene ambiguous. This CDR3 is built from 11 residues. Trimming left V 2 bases short and J 5 bases short, with 6 bases between. CDR1 is DFQATT and CDR2 is SNEGSKA in the germline V gene (reference sequence). The CDR3 DNA sequence: TGCAGTGCTAGATCGGGAACTGAAGCTTTCTTT. Translating it yields CSARSGTEAFF.

This clone has just a few counts. The V gene is TRBV14, the J gene TRBJ2-7, with 7 nucleotides matching TRBD1. The J segment lost 2 bases and the V segment lost 1 base, leaving 2 bases of the junction unmatched. The CDR3 is made up of 14 amino acids. Germline loops: CDR1 SGHDN, CDR2 FVKESK. CDR3 DNA sequence: TGTGCCAGCAGCCAAGGACAGGGCCCCTACGAGCAGTACTTC. This codes for CASSQGQGPYEQYF.

The genes are TRBV13 and TRBJ2-7, with 11 bases matching TRBD2. V gave up 5 bases and J gave up 2 bases; unmatched junction bases: 2. The CDR3 has 14 amino acids. Germline V gene data show CDR1 as PRHDT and CDR2 as FYEKMQ (reference sequence). The CDR3 sequence is CASSGSGRAYEQYF. CDR3 coding DNA: TGTGCCAGCAGCGGTAGCGGGAGGGCCTACGAGCAGTACTTC.

This clone was counted a single time. This chain connects TRBV28 to TRBJ2-4; a possible D gene is TRBD1 (5 bases). V was pared by 5 bases and J by 8 bases, with 19 bases between. The CDR3 is made up of 15 amino acids. CDR1 MDHEN and CDR2 SYDVKM come from the germline V gene. For the CDR3, the DNA is TGTGCCAGCAGTGACCCCTGGCAGGGCTTAGACATTCAGTACTTC. This codes for CASSDPWQGLDIQYF.

This chain connects TRBV28 to TRBJ2-7; 7 positions match TRBD1. Germline V gene sequence: CDR1 MDHEN, CDR2 SYDVKM. The CDR3 spans 18 residues. The trim removed 6 bases at V and 6 bases at J, leaving 23 bases unmatched. The CDR3: CASSPRTGTSFPVSEQYF. The CDR3, as DNA: TGTGCCAGCAGCCCCAGGACAGGTACCTCGTTTCCTGTTTCCGAGCAGTACTTC.

This chain connects TRBV6-5 to TRBJ2-3, with TRBD2 matching over 11 bases. The CDR3 is 15 residues long. The junction had 2 bases not matched to a gene; V was cut back by 2 bases and J by 4 bases. Germline V gives CDR1 MNHEY, CDR2 SVGAGI. CDR3 in amino acids: CASSYNSGRADTQYF. DNA of the CDR3: TGTGCCAGCAGTTACAATAGCGGGAGGGCAGATACGCAGTATTTT.

V usage is TRBV4-1 and J usage is TRBJ2-6, with a possible D match to TRBD2 (6 bases). V was pared by 0 bases and J by 2 bases, with 20 bases between. CDR3 size: 20 residues. Germline V gives CDR1 MGHRA, CDR2 YSYEKL. CDR3 loop: CASSQDAPTSGLPGANVLTF. The CDR3 region has the DNA TGCGCCAGCAGCCAAGATGCTCCGACTTCGGGACTCCCTGGGGCCAACGTCCTGACTTTC.

The rearrangement uses TRBV30 and TRBJ2-7, with 9 bases fitting TRBD1. The germline V gene encodes CDR1 GTSNPN and CDR2 SVGIG (reference sequence). V was pared by 1 base and J by 6 bases, with 10 bases of the junction left unmatched. The CDR3 loop spans 15 amino acids. CDR3: CAWSAGTGRYGEQYF. The CDR3 bases are TGTGCCTGGAGTGCCGGGACAGGGCGTTACGGCGAGCAGTACTTC.

This clone has just a few counts. This chain uses TRBV4-2 with TRBJ2-1; maybe TRBD2 (5 bases). V lost 0 bases to trimming and J lost 0 bases, with 9 bases between them. Germline V CDR1 and CDR2: LGHNA, YNFKEQ. This CDR3 spans 16 amino acids. CDR3 sequence (DNA): TGTGCCAGCAGCCAAGAGGTCCGGGACTCCTACAATGAGCAGTTCTTC. As protein: CASSQEVRDSYNEQFF.

The V and J genes are TRBV28 and TRBJ1-1, with D possibly TRBD1 on 5 matching bases. The CDR3 is made up of 12 amino acids. V lost 3 bases to trimming and J lost 8 bases, with 10 bases between them. CDR1 MDHEN and CDR2 SYDVKM come from the germline V gene. The CDR3 reads CASSFRREEAFF. The CDR3 DNA reads TGTGCCAGCAGTTTTCGCAGGGAAGAAGCTTTCTTT.

The rearrangement joins TRBV6-6 to TRBJ2-2; TRBD2 might be the D (5 bases). CDR1 MNHNY and CDR2 SVGAGI come from the germline V gene (reference sequence). With 7 bases removed from V and 1 base from J, the gap between germline ends came to 10 bases. This CDR3 is 14 amino acids long. The CDR3 loop reads CASKGEGNTGELFF. CDR3 bases: TGTGCCAGCAAGGGCGAGGGGAACACCGGGGAGCTGTTTTTT.

CDR3 protein: CASRARDRASAWGTTGAFF. The CDR3 nucleotides read TGTGCCAGTAGGGCCCGGGACAGGGCGTCTGCCTGGGGGACGACGGGGGCTTTCTTT. The chain joins TRBV19 to TRBJ1-1; 9 bases are shared with TRBD1. After removal of 6 bases from V and 11 bases from J, the junction contained 28 bases not matched to a gene. The length of the CDR3 is 19 residues. Per germline, CDR1 LNHDA and CDR2 SQIVND (reference sequence).

V and J are TRBV6-4 and TRBJ2-1; 12 bases agree with TRBD2. Trimming removed 3 bases from V and 8 bases from J; junction bases left unmatched: 8. From germline, CDR1 is MRHNA and CDR2 SNTAGT. This CDR3 contains 16 residues. The CDR3 is CASSEGWTSGMDEQFF. The CDR3 region has the DNA TGTGCCAGCAGTGAAGGGTGGACTAGCGGGATGGATGAGCAGTTCTTC.

V and J are TRBV5-1 and TRBJ2-5, with 11 positions matching TRBD2. Germline V CDR1 and CDR2: SGHRS, YFSETQ. The CDR3 loop spans 14 amino acids. Trimming at V came to 5 bases and at J to 0 bases, leaving 0 bases not matched to a gene. This CDR3 is CASRGLADQETQYF. The CDR3 region has the DNA TGCGCCAGCAGGGGACTAGCGGACCAAGAGACCCAGTACTTC.

V is TRBV11-2 and J is TRBJ1-1; D perhaps matches TRBD1 (5 bases). Trimming cost V 1 base and J 3 bases, with 9 bases left between them. The CDR3 has 14 residues. The germline V gene has CDR1 SGHAT and CDR2 FQNNGV. This CDR3 is CASSLGRRDTEAFF. CDR3 DNA sequence: TGTGCCAGCAGCTTAGGTCGCAGGGACACTGAAGCTTTCTTT. Filled out from reference TRBV11-2 and TRBJ1-1, the complete variable domain reads EAGVAQSPRYKIIEKRQSVAFWCNPISGHATLYWYQQILGQGPKLLIQFQNNGVVDDSQLPKDRFSAERLKGVDSTLKIQPAKLEDSAVYLCASSLGRRDTEAFFGQGTRLTVV.

V and J are TRBV6-5 and TRBJ1-2; 7 bases line up with TRBD1. This CDR3 region has 14 residues. The J segment lost 4 bases and the V segment lost 4 bases, leaving 6 bases of the junction unmatched. Germline lookup yields CDR1 MNHEY and CDR2 SVGAGI. CDR3 sequence (DNA): TGTGCCAGCAGTTCTCCCACAGGGGCCTATGGCTACACCTTC. This gives the protein CASSSPTGAYGYTF.

This clone was observed a handful of times. The chain combines TRBV4-3 with TRBJ2-6; D is uncertain. The CDR3 is made up of 15 amino acids. The V end was cut by 1 base, the J end by 2 bases, with 6 bases between. In germline, CDR1 is LGHNA, CDR2 YSLEER. The chain's CDR3 is CASSQVGTGANVLTF. For the CDR3, the DNA is TGCGCCAGCAGCCAAGTCGGAACTGGGGCCAACGTCCTGACTTTC.

The chain uses TRBV30 and TRBJ2-3; possible D gene TRBD2, 5 bases. The CDR3 sequence is 14 residues long. Germline CDR1 and CDR2: GTSNPN and SVGIG (reference sequence). V shed 4 bases and J shed 11 bases, with 22 bases lying between them. CDR3 in DNA: TGTGCCTGGACCTCGAAGCCACCGGCCCGGGAGCAGTATTTT. This gives the protein CAWTSKPPAREQYF.

This chain connects TRBV19 to TRBJ1-5; tentatively, D is TRBD1 (5 bases). The CDR3 is 15 residues long. In germline, CDR1 is LNHDA, CDR2 SQIVND (reference sequence). Trimming removed 6 bases from V and 5 bases from J, with 17 bases in between. The CDR3 here is CASSLDGDGYQPQHF. DNA of the CDR3: TGTGCCAGTAGCCTTGATGGGGACGGATATCAGCCCCAGCATTTT. Full variable domain (outside the CDR3, taken from reference TRBV19 and TRBJ1-5): DGGITQSPKYLFRKEGQNVTLSCEQNLNHDAMYWYRQDPGQGLRLIYYSQIVNDFQKGDIAEGYSVSREKKESFPLTVTSAQKNPTAFYLCASSLDGDGYQPQHFGDGTRLSIL.

In its sample, this clone was seen once. Additional DNA sequences in this sample encode the identical CDR3. The gene calls are TRBV6-6 and TRBJ2-7; 7 bases are a match to TRBD2. Germline V gene sequence: CDR1 MNHNY, CDR2 SVGAGI (reference sequence). Trimming cost V 6 bases and J 3 bases; bases outside gene matches: 5. The CDR3 sequence is 13 residues long. The CDR3 DNA sequence: TGTGCCAGCAGGGGGCGCGGGGGCTACGAGCAGTACTTC. This encodes CASRGRGGYEQYF.

The V call is TRBV18, the J call TRBJ2-1; the match to TRBD2 covers 8 bases. Per germline, CDR1 KGHSH and CDR2 LQKENI. J gave up 7 bases and V 2 bases, and 7 bases lay outside the gene matches. This CDR3 has 15 amino acids. The CDR3 bases are TGTGCCAGCTCACCAGAAAGCGGGAGTTGGAATGAGCAGTTCTTC. This gives the protein CASSPESGSWNEQFF.